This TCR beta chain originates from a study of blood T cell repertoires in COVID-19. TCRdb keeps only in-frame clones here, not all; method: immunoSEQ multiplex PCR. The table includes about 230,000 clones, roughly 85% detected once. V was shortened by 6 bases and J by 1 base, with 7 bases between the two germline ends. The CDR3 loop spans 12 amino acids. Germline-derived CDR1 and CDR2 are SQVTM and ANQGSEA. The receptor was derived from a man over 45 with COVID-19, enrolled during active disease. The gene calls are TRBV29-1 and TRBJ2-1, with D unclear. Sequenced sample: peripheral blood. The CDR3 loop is CSVRRSYNEQFF. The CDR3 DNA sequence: TGCAGCGTGCGGCGGTCCTACAATGAGCAGTTCTTC.